Sequencing of this TCR beta chain was carried out in a study of cytomegalovirus exposure and HLA in healthy donors. Points from the study as a whole: A few CMV-associated chains were confirmed in vitro to be specific for CMV antigens. Per a later analysis, 16,951 TCR beta sequences showed association with HLA alleles at 0.05 false discovery rate. Available immune exposure information covered CMV serostatus only.

13 Jbeta primers and 60 Vbeta primers were used for the PCR. Generated by immunoSEQ multiplex PCR, the TCRdb table keeps only in-frame clones and is missing some. The table shows more than 200,000 clones, with about 84% occurring only once. The CDR3 extends over 14 amino acids. Germline trimming cut 4 bases from V and 2 bases from J; bases unmatched to any gene: 5. Per germline, CDR1 SGHDT and CDR2 YYEEEE. For this clone: Its target is not known.

Specimen: PBMCs. The sequence was obtained from a human donor in good health. The chain joins TRBV5-6 to TRBJ1-2; 7 bases align to TRBD1. CDR3 sequence (DNA): TGTGCCAGCAGCCCGTGGGACAGAAACTATGGCTACACCTTC. Amino acids: CASSPWDRNYGYTF.